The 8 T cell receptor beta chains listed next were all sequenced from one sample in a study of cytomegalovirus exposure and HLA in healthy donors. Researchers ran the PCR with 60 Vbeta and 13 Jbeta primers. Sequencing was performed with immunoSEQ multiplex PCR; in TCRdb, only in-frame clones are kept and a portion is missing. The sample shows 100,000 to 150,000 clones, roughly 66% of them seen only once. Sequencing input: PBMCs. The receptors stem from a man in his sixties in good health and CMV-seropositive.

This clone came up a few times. Here the CDR3 reads CASKRTGGDTEAFF. CDR3 coding DNA: TGTGCCAGCAAACGGACCGGAGGGGACACTGAAGCTTTCTTT. V and J are TRBV7-3 and TRBJ1-1, with D perhaps TRBD1 (5 bases). In germline, CDR1 is SGHTA, CDR2 FQGTGA. The V and J ends lost 7 bases and 3 bases respectively, with 15 bases between them. The CDR3 length is 14 residues.

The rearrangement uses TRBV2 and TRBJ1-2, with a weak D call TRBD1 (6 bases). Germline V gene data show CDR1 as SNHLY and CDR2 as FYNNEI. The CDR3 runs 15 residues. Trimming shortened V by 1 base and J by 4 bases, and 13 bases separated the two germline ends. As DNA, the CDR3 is TGTGCCAGCAGTGAAGAGGGGGGGCGTAGCTATGGCTACACCTTC. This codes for CASSEEGGRSYGYTF.

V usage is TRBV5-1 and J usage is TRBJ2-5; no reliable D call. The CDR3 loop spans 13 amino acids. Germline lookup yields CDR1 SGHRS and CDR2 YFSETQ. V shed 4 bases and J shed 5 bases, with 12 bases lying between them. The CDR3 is CASSPRPRETQYF. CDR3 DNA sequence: TGCGCCAGCAGCCCCCGCCCGAGGGAGACCCAGTACTTC.

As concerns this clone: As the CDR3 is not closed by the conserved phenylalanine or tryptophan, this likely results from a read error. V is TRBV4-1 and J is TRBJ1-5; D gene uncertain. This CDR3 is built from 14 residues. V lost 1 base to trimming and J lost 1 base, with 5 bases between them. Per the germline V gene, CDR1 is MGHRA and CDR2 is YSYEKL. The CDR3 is CASSQGWSNQPQHL. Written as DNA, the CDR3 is TGCGCCAGCAGCCAAGGGTGGAGCAATCAGCCCCAGCATCTT.

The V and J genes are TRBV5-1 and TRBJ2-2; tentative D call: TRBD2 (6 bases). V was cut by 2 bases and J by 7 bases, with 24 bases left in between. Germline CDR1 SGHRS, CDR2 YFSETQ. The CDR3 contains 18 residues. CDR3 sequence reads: CASSFPPRVPGEVGELFF. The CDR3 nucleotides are TGCGCCAGCAGCTTCCCCCCTCGCGTGCCGGGGGAGGTCGGGGAGCTGTTTTTT.

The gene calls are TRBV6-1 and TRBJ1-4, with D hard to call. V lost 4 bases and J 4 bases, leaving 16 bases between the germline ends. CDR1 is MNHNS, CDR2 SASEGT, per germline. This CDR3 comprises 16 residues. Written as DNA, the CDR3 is TGTGCCAGCAGTGTCAGCGGGGTGCGGGGTAATGAAAAACTGTTTTTT. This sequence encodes CASSVSGVRGNEKLFF.

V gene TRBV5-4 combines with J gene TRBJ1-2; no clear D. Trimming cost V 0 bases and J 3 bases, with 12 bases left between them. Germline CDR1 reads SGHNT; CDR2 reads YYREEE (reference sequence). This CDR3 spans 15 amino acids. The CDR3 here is CASSLGRAGDYGYTF. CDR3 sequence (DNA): TGTGCCAGCAGCTTGGGGAGGGCTGGGGACTATGGCTACACCTTC.

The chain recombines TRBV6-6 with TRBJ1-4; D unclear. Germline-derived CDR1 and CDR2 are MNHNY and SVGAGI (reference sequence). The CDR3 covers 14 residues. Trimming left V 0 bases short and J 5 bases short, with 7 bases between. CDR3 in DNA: TGTGCCAGCAGTTACTCCGGGGAGAATGAAAAACTGTTTTTT. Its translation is CASSYSGENEKLFF.